This T cell receptor beta chain comes out of a study of control samples from healthy donors and cancer patients. Here immunoSEQ multiplex PCR was the method, and the copy in TCRdb shows in-frame clones only, minus some. The sample holds under 200,000 clones, approximately 86% seen once. Germline CDR1 and CDR2: MNHNS and SASEGT. CDR3 length: 13 residues. The germline V and J ends were trimmed by 2 bases and 7 bases, with 11 bases remaining between them. The sequence came from a young woman in good health. The chain recombines TRBV6-1 with TRBJ1-1; D gene uncertain. Sequences were obtained from blood. CDR3 protein: CASSESSQVEAFF. In nucleotides, the CDR3 is TGTGCCAGCAGTGAATCCAGCCAGGTTGAAGCTTTCTTT.